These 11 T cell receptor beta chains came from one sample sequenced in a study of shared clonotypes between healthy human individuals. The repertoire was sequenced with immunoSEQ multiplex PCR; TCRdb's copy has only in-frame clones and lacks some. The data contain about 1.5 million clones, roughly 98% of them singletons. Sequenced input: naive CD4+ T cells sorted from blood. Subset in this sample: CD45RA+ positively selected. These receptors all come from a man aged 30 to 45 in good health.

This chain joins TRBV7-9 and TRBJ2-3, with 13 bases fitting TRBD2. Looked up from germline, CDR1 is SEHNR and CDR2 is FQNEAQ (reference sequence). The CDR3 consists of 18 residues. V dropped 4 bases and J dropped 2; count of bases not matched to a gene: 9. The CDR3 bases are TGTGCCAGCAGCTCCCGGACTAGCGGGAGCCCTTACACAGATACGCAGTATTTT. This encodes CASSSRTSGSPYTDTQYF.

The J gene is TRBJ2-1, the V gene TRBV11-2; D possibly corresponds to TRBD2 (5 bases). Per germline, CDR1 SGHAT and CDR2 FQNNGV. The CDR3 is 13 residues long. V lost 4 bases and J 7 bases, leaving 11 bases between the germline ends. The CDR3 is CASSYRGNNEQFF. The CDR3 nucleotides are TGTGCCAGCAGCTATAGAGGGAATAATGAGCAGTTCTTC.

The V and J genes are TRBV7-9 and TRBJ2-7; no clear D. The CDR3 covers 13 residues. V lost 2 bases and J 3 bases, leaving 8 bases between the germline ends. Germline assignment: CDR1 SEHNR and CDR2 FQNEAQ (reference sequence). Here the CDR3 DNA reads TGTGCCAGCAGCTTAATCCCCGTCTACGAGCAGTACTTC. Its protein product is CASSLIPVYEQYF.

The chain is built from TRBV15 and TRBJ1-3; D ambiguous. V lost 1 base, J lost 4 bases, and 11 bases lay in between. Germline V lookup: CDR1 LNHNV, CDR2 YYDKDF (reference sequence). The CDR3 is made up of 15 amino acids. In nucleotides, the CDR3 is TGTGCCACCAGCAGAGGTCAGAGTCCAGGAAACACCATATATTTT. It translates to CATSRGQSPGNTIYF.

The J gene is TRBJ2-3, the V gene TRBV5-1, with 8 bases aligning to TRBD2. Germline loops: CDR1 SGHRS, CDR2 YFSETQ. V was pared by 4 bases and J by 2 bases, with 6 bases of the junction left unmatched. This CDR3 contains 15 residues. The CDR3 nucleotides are TGCGCCAGCAGCCCCGGGACTAGTTACACAGATACGCAGTATTTT. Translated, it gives CASSPGTSYTDTQYF.

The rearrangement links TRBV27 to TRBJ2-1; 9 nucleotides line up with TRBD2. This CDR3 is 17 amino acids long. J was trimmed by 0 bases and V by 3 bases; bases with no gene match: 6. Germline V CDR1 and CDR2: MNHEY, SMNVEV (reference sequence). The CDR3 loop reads CASSFRLAGSSYNEQFF. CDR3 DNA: TGTGCCAGCAGTTTTCGGCTAGCGGGGTCCTCCTACAATGAGCAGTTCTTC.

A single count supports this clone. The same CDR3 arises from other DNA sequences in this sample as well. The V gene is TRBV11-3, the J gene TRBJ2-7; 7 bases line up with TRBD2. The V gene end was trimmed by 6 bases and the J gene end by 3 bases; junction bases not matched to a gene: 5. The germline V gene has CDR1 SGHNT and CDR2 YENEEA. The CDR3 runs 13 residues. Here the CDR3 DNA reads TGTGCCAGCAGTCACGGCGGGAGCTACGAGCAGTACTTC. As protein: CASSHGGSYEQYF.

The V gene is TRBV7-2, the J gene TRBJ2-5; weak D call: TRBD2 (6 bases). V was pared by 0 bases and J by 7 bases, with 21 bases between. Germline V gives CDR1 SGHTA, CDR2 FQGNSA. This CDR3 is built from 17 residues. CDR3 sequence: CASSLAAALVVGGTQYF. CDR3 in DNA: TGTGCCAGCAGCTTAGCGGCGGCACTAGTGGTCGGGGGGACCCAGTACTTC.

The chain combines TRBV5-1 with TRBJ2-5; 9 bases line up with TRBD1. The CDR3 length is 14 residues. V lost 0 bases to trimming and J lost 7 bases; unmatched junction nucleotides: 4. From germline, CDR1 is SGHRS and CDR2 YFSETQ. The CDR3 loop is CASSLDRGPGTQYF. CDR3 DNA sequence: TGCGCCAGCAGCTTGGACAGGGGGCCGGGGACCCAGTACTTC.

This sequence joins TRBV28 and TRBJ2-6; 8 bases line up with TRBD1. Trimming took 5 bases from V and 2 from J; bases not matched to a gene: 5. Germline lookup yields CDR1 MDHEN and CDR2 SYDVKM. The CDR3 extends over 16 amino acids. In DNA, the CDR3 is TGTGCCAGCAGTCGACAGGGGAAGACTGGGGCCAACGTCCTGACTTTC. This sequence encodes CASSRQGKTGANVLTF. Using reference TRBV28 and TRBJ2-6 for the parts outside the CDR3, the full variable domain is DVKVTQSSRYLVKRTGEKVFLECVQDMDHENMFWYRQDPGLGLRLIYFSYDVKMKEKGDIPEGYSVSREKKERFSLILESASTNQTSMYLCASSRQGKTGANVLTFGAGSRLTVL.

The CDR3 DNA follows: TGTGCCAGCTCTCCTAGCGGGGTGAACACCGGGGAGCTGTTTTTT. This encodes CASSPSGVNTGELFF. The chain recombines TRBV18 with TRBJ2-2, with 9 bases fitting TRBD2. The CDR3 consists of 15 residues. Germline V lookup: CDR1 KGHSH, CDR2 LQKENI. V dropped 6 bases and J dropped 1; count of bases not matched to a gene: 3.